These 31 T cell receptor beta chains originate from one sample sequenced in a study of blood T cells in healthy people across ages. With a J-beta primer mix and a sample-barcoded 5' primer, a second PCR ran about 6 to 11 cycles. TCRdb itself ran the 5' RACE reads through MiXCR, one entry per CDR3 protein. Found here are 1 million to 1.2 million distinct CDR3 sequences, roughly two fifths of them singletons; the top ten hold approximately 14%. Sequencing was performed on blood. Source of these receptors: a man aged 18 to 29 in good health.

The genes are TRBV12-3 or TRBV12-4 and TRBJ1-3, with 7 bases matching TRBD1. The CDR3 has 14 residues. The V gene end was trimmed by 5 bases and the J gene end by 5 bases; junction bases not matched to a gene: 6. The CDR3: CASSGGTARNTIYF. DNA of the CDR3: TGTGCCAGCAGTGGAGGGACAGCCCGAAACACCATATATTTT.

The V and J genes are TRBV20-1 and TRBJ2-3, with 7 positions matching TRBD1. The J segment lost 2 bases and the V segment lost 0 bases, leaving 11 bases of the junction unmatched. The CDR3 length is 17 residues. Germline CDR1 is DFQATT and CDR2 is SNEGSKA (reference sequence). For the CDR3, the DNA is TGCAGTGCTAGAGATACCGGGACAGCTGCCTTCACAGATACGCAGTATTTT. This encodes CSARDTGTAAFTDTQYF.

Only a few counts were recorded for this clonotype. The CDR3 sequence: CASSLRDSFYEQYF. The CDR3 DNA is TGTGCCAGCAGTCTCCGGGACAGTTTCTACGAGCAGTACTTC. This chain uses TRBV6-5 with TRBJ2-4, with 7 bases that match TRBD1. The J call is uncertain, as TRBJ2-7 better fits the DNA end. Germline V lookup: CDR1 MNHEY, CDR2 SVGAGI. The CDR3 length is 14 residues.

The V call is TRBV20-1, the J call TRBJ1-2, with D possibly TRBD1 on 5 matching bases. The CDR3 is 17 amino acids. Germline V gene data show CDR1 as DFQATT and CDR2 as SNEGSKA (reference sequence). The ends were cut back, 1 base at V and 0 bases at J, with 18 bases in the middle. The CDR3 loop reads CSARGDLQGPANYGYTF. The DNA for the CDR3 is TGCAGTGCTAGAGGGGATCTGCAGGGACCAGCTAACTATGGCTACACCTTC.

This clonotype was recorded a few times. The V gene is TRBV9, the J gene TRBJ2-1; perhaps TRBD1 as D (6 bases). V was pared by 1 base and J by 4 bases, with 12 bases between. Germline V gene data show CDR1 as SGDLS and CDR2 as YYNGEE. The CDR3 has 15 amino acids. DNA for the CDR3: TGTGCCAGCAGCGTATCGGGGACAAAGTACAATGAGCAGTTCTTC. This encodes CASSVSGTKYNEQFF.

V and J are TRBV14 and TRBJ1-1; a weak D match, TRBD1 (5 bases). Germline loops: CDR1 SGHDN, CDR2 FVKESK. V was cut by 0 bases and J by 1 base, with 12 bases left in between. The CDR3 has 16 amino acids. The CDR3, as DNA: TGTGCCAGCAGCCAAGAGTGGCAGGGCGGGAACACTGAAGCTTTCTTT. This encodes CASSQEWQGGNTEAFF.

For the CDR3, the DNA is TGTGCCAGCAGCTTAAACCGGGACAATGAGCAGTACTTC. Translating it yields CASSLNRDNEQYF. This chain connects TRBV7-7 to TRBJ2-1, with TRBD1 as a possible D gene (6 bases). The J call could be wrong; TRBJ2-7 is a better fit for the DNA end. The CDR3 runs 13 residues. Germline loops: CDR1 SSHAT, CDR2 FNYEAQ (reference sequence).

The V call is TRBV6-4, the J call TRBJ2-3, with TRBD2 matching 9 bases. V shed 4 bases and J 2 bases; nucleotides not matched to a gene: 4. This CDR3 is built from 15 residues. CDR1 is MRHNA, CDR2 SNTAGT, per germline. The CDR3 bases are TGTGCCAGCAGTGCTAGCGGGGACCCCACAGATACGCAGTATTTT. It encodes CASSASGDPTDTQYF.

The sample holds a few counts of this clonotype. The rearrangement joins TRBV6-2 or TRBV6-3 to TRBJ1-2; D is unresolved. Deletions cut 5 bases from V and 7 bases from J, with 11 bases between. The length of the CDR3 is 12 residues. CDR1 and CDR2 from the germline V gene are MNHEY and SVGEGT. The CDR3 DNA is TGTGCCAGCAGTAGCTCACCCGGTGGCTACACCTTC. Translation gives CASSSSPGGYTF.

The gene calls are TRBV20-1 and TRBJ2-1; 9 bases are shared with TRBD2. Germline CDR1 DFQATT, CDR2 SNEGSKA (reference sequence). V trimming: 6 bases; J trimming: 1 base; junction bases outside the gene matches: 10. CDR3 length: 16 residues. The CDR3 region is CSATVRGGRSYNEQFF. CDR3 in DNA: TGCAGTGCCACGGTGCGGGGGGGCCGGTCCTACAATGAGCAGTTCTTC.

As to this clonotype: A much bigger clone sits one base away, suggesting this may be a read error. V gene TRBV6-5 combines with J gene TRBJ1-2; perhaps TRBD1 as D (5 bases). Germline V gives CDR1 MNHEY, CDR2 SVGAGI. CDR3 length: 12 amino acids. The CDR3 DNA follows: TGTGCCAACAGTCCCCAGGGCTATGGCTACACCTTC. Its protein product is CANSPQGYGYTF.

In its sample, this clonotype was seen a few times. V usage is TRBV6-2 or TRBV6-3 and J usage is TRBJ1-6; TRBD1 matches 8 bases. CDR1 and CDR2 from the germline V gene are MNHEY and SVGEGT. The V segment lost 7 bases and the J segment 7 bases; nucleotides outside the gene matches: 6. The CDR3 sequence is 14 residues long. DNA of the CDR3: TGTGCCAGCATTCTGACAGGGGCGAATTCACCCCTCCACTTT. Protein product: CASILTGANSPLHF.

The chain uses TRBV6-6 and TRBJ1-3, with 7 bases lining up with TRBD1. The CDR3 length is 14 residues. Germline V gene lookup returns CDR1 MNHNY and CDR2 SVGAGI (reference sequence). V trimming: 5 bases; J trimming: 6 bases; junction bases outside the gene matches: 7. CDR3 sequence: CASSPPDRPNTIYF. In DNA, the CDR3 is TGTGCCAGCAGTCCCCCGGACAGGCCAAACACCATATATTTT.

The J gene is TRBJ2-1, the V gene TRBV27; the D call may be TRBD1 or TRBD2 (5 bases each). The CDR3 length is 13 residues. The V gene lost 6 bases and the J gene lost 7 bases, with 13 bases spanning the gap. Germline V gene sequence: CDR1 MNHEY, CDR2 SMNVEV (reference sequence). The CDR3 sequence: CASSPEGWNEQFF. In DNA, the CDR3 is TGTGCCAGCAGCCCTGAGGGGTGGAATGAGCAGTTCTTC.

This chain links TRBV12-3 or TRBV12-4 with TRBJ1-2; D unclear. Between the trimmed V and J ends, which lost 2 bases and 2 bases, there was a span of 12 bases. This CDR3 region has 15 residues. The CDR3 reads CASSLTRADNYGYTF. Here the CDR3 DNA reads TGTGCCAGCAGTTTAACGCGTGCAGACAACTATGGCTACACCTTC.

This clonotype has a handful of counts. The V gene is TRBV10-3, the J gene TRBJ2-1; tentatively, D is TRBD1 or TRBD2 (5 bases each). Germline CDR1 and CDR2: ENHRY and SYGVKD. This CDR3 comprises 14 residues. V dropped 4 bases and J dropped 0 bases, with 7 bases sitting between them. CDR3 region: CAISAGGSYNEQFF. The CDR3, as DNA: TGTGCCATCAGTGCTGGGGGCTCCTACAATGAGCAGTTCTTC.

J is TRBJ2-5 and V is TRBV2; TRBD2 aligns across 8 bases. The junction had 8 bases not matched to a gene; V was cut back by 6 bases and J by 5 bases. The CDR3 is made up of 14 amino acids. Germline V gene data show CDR1 as SNHLY and CDR2 as FYNNEI. CDR3 nucleotide sequence: TGTGCCAGCAGCACTAGCGGAACGCGGGAGACCCAGTACTTC. Translated: CASSTSGTRETQYF.

The chain recombines TRBV20-1 with TRBJ1-1; D is perhaps TRBD1 (5 bases). Germline lookup yields CDR1 DFQATT and CDR2 SNEGSKA (reference sequence). The CDR3 runs to 12 residues. The CDR3 loop is CTGGGDDTEAFF. The CDR3 DNA follows: TGCACCGGCGGGGGGGATGACACTGAAGCTTTCTTT.

This clonotype was seen a handful of times. The chain uses TRBV11-2 and TRBJ2-1; TRBD2 matches at 10 bases. The J segment lost 7 bases and the V segment lost 5 bases, leaving 8 bases of the junction unmatched. This CDR3 has 15 amino acids. Germline CDR1 is SGHAT and CDR2 is FQNNGV. CDR3 nucleotides: TGTGCCAGCAGCCCCCGGGTAGCGGGGGGTAATGAGCAGTTCTTC. Translation: CASSPRVAGGNEQFF. Full variable domain (missing parts from reference TRBV11-2 and TRBJ2-1): EAGVAQSPRYKIIEKRQSVAFWCNPISGHATLYWYQQILGQGPKLLIQFQNNGVVDDSQLPKDRFSAERLKGVDSTLKIQPAKLEDSAVYLCASSPRVAGGNEQFFGPGTRLTVL.

The V call is TRBV6-6, the J call TRBJ2-4; 8 bases align to TRBD1. V was pared by 11 bases and J by 1 base, with 13 bases of the junction left unmatched. Germline V CDR1 and CDR2: MNHNY, SVGAGI (reference sequence). The CDR3 loop spans 16 amino acids. The chain's CDR3 is CAGISDRGLAKNIQYF. CDR3 sequence (DNA): TGTGCCGGCATCAGCGACAGGGGTTTGGCCAAAAACATTCAGTACTTC.

This clonotype was seen a few times. This sequence joins TRBV6-5 and TRBJ1-2; a weak D match, TRBD1 (6 bases). Trimming pared 1 base from V and 2 bases from J, leaving 14 bases between. This CDR3 has 16 residues. Germline V gene data show CDR1 as MNHEY and CDR2 as SVGAGI. The CDR3 is CASSYYREGENYGYTF. The CDR3 DNA sequence: TGTGCCAGCAGTTACTACAGGGAGGGTGAAAACTATGGCTACACCTTC.

The table lists this clonotype with many counts. The CDR3 region is CASSLVRNTEAFF. The CDR3 nucleotides are TGTGCCAGCAGCTTAGTCAGGAACACTGAAGCTTTCTTT. This chain connects TRBV27 to TRBJ1-1; D is ambiguous. Germline CDR1 is MNHEY and CDR2 is SMNVEV (reference sequence). The CDR3 runs 13 residues. Trimming cost V 6 bases and J 1 base, with 9 bases left between them.

The V call is TRBV19, the J call TRBJ2-4, with D uncertain. Germline-derived CDR1 and CDR2 are LNHDA and SQIVND (reference sequence). The CDR3 is made up of 13 amino acids. Trimming took 1 base from V and 6 from J, leaving 7 bases between them. The CDR3 sequence is CASSIAAANIQYF. CDR3 in DNA: TGTGCCAGTAGTATAGCCGCAGCAAACATTCAGTACTTC.

The chain combines TRBV6-5 with TRBJ2-5, with a weak D call TRBD1 (6 bases). Germline values: CDR1 MNHEY, CDR2 SVGAGI. The CDR3 is 15 amino acids. V gave up 0 bases and J gave up 2 bases, with 10 bases separating them. CDR3 amino acids: CASSYSRTAQETQYF. The CDR3 coding sequence is TGTGCCAGCAGTTACTCTCGGACAGCTCAAGAGACCCAGTACTTC.

This clonotype appeared a few times. V and J are TRBV6-6 and TRBJ1-5, with unresolved D. Per the germline V gene, CDR1 is MNHNY and CDR2 is SVGAGI (reference sequence). This CDR3 region has 17 residues. The ends were cut back, 7 bases at V and 0 bases at J, with 19 bases in the middle. DNA of the CDR3: TGTGCCAGCACCGCCGGGCCTGAGGTTTATAGCAATCAGCCCCAGCATTTT. This codes for CASTAGPEVYSNQPQHF.

The J gene is TRBJ1-1, the V gene TRBV12-3 or TRBV12-4; no reliable D call. The CDR3 spans 13 residues. The ends were cut back, 7 bases at V and 2 bases at J, with 11 bases in the middle. CDR3 sequence (DNA): TGTGCCAGCACATGGGCGGCTAACACTGAAGCTTTCTTT. Its protein is CASTWAANTEAFF.

This rearrangement joins TRBV5-6 to TRBJ1-1; TRBD1 agrees at 7 bases. V shed 0 bases and J 6 bases; nucleotides not matched to a gene: 11. The CDR3 contains 16 residues. CDR1 and CDR2 from the germline V gene are SGHDT and YYEEEE. CDR3 sequence reads: CASSLEEGAGYPEAFF. The CDR3, as DNA: TGTGCCAGCAGCTTGGAAGAGGGGGCAGGTTACCCTGAAGCTTTCTTT.

The chain employs TRBV10-3 and TRBJ2-1; tentatively, D is TRBD2 (6 bases). This CDR3 region has 16 residues. V lost 5 bases and J 0 bases, leaving 14 bases between the germline ends. From germline, CDR1 is ENHRY and CDR2 SYGVKD. The CDR3 DNA reads TGTGCCATCAGTCCCCCAGGGAGGAACTCCTACAATGAGCAGTTCTTC. Its translation: CAISPPGRNSYNEQFF.

This clonotype came up a few times. The J gene is TRBJ2-1, the V gene TRBV7-8, with D tentatively TRBD1 or TRBD2 (6 bases each). The germline V gene has CDR1 SGHVS and CDR2 FQNEAQ. Trimming removed 3 bases from V and 2 bases from J, with 14 bases in between. This CDR3 has 16 residues. CDR3 amino acids: CASSFYGGRTYNEQFF. The CDR3 DNA sequence: TGTGCCAGCAGCTTCTATGGGGGGCGGACCTACAATGAGCAGTTCTTC. The variable domain in full, completed from reference TRBV7-8 and TRBJ2-1, reads GAGVSQSPRYKVAKRGQDVALRCDPISGHVSLFWYQQALGQGPEFLTYFQNEAQLDKSGLPSDRFFAERPEGSVSTLKIQRTQQEDSAVYLCASSFYGGRTYNEQFFGPGTRLTVL.

The V and J genes are TRBV20-1 and TRBJ2-7; D unresolved. V lost 3 bases and J 3 bases, leaving 18 bases between the germline ends. CDR3 length: 15 amino acids. Germline V gives CDR1 DFQATT, CDR2 SNEGSKA (reference sequence). The CDR3 bases are TGCAGTGCTAGGGGCGGACGCCCCAACATCTACGAGCAGTACTTC. This translates into CSARGGRPNIYEQYF.

The V gene is TRBV3-1, the J gene TRBJ2-3; TRBD2 matches 12 bases. This CDR3 contains 16 residues. The ends lost 3 bases at V and 4 bases at J; junction bases unmatched: 5. Looked up from germline, CDR1 is LGHDT and CDR2 is YNNKEL (reference sequence). DNA of the CDR3: TGTGCCAGCAGCCACCTAGCGGGGGGGCCGCCAGATACGCAGTATTTT. Translated: CASSHLAGGPPDTQYF.